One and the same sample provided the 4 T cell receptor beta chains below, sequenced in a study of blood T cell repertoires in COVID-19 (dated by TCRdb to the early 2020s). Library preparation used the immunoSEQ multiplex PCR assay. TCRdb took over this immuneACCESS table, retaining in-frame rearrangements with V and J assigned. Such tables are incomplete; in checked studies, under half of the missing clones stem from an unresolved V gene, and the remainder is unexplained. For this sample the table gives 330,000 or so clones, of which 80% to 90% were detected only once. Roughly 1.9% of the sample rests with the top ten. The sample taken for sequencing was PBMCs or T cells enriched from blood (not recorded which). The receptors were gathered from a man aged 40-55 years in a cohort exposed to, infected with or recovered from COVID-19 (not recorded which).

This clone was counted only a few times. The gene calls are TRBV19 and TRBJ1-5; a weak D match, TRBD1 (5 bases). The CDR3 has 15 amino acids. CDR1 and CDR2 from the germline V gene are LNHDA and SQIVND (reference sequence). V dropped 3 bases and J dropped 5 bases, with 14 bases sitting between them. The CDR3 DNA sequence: TGTGCCAGTAGTATTGGCTTACAGGCCTATCAGCCCCAGCATTTT. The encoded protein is CASSIGLQAYQPQHF.

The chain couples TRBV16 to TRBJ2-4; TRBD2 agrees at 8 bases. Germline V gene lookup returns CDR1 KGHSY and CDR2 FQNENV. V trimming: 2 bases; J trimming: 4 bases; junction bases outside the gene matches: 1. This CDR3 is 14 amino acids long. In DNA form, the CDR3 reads TGTGCCAGCAGCCAAGGACTAGCAAAAAACATTCAGTACTTC. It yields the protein CASSQGLAKNIQYF.

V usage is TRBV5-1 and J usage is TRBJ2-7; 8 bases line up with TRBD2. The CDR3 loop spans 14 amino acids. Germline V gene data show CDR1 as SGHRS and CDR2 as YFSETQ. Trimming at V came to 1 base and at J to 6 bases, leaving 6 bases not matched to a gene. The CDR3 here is CASSLRAGDAEQYF. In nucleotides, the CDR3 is TGCGCCAGCAGCTTGAGAGCGGGAGATGCCGAGCAGTACTTC.

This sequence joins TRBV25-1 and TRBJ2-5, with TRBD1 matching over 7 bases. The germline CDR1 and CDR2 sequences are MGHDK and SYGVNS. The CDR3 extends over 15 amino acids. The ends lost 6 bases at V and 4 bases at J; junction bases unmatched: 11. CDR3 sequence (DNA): TGTGCCAGCAGAAACATGAATACAGGGGTAGAGACCCAGTACTTC. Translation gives CASRNMNTGVETQYF. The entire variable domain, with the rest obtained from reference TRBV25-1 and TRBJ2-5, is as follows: EADIYQTPRYLVIGTGKKITLECSQTMGHDKMYWYQQDPGMELHLIHYSYGVNSTEKGDLSSESTVSRIRTEHFPLTLESARPSHTSQYLCASRNMNTGVETQYFGPGTRLLVL.